These 11 T cell receptor beta chains were all obtained from the same sample, sequenced in a study of blood T cell repertoires in COVID-19. Assay: immunoSEQ multiplex PCR; the TCRdb copy retains only in-frame clones and omits some. The sample has some 490,000 clones; more than 85% are singletons. The sequencing sample was made of PBMCs or T cells enriched from blood (not recorded which). The receptors come from a woman between 55 and 75 years old who had recovered from COVID-19.

The chain employs TRBV15 and TRBJ2-1; 11 positions agree with TRBD2. V dropped 5 bases and J dropped 2; count of bases not matched to a gene: 5. The CDR3 loop spans 16 amino acids. CDR1 and CDR2 (germline): LNHNV, YYDKDF (reference sequence). Here the CDR3 reads CATSPRLAGPYNEQFF. CDR3 DNA: TGTGCCACCAGCCCTCGACTAGCGGGGCCCTACAATGAGCAGTTCTTC.

The chain links TRBV19 to TRBJ1-2; weak D call: TRBD1 (5 bases). In germline, CDR1 is LNHDA, CDR2 SQIVND (reference sequence). The CDR3 runs 15 residues. Trimming took 5 bases from V and 2 from J, leaving 15 bases between them. The CDR3 here is CASSVAAGFNYGYTF. CDR3 coding DNA: TGTGCCAGTAGTGTCGCGGCAGGGTTCAACTATGGCTACACCTTC.

In the case of this clone: This CDR3 is also generated by other DNA sequences in the sample. This sequence joins TRBV2 and TRBJ1-4; D not resolved. Per germline, CDR1 SNHLY and CDR2 FYNNEI. V gave up 7 bases and J gave up 7 bases, with 7 bases separating them. CDR3 length: 11 residues. The CDR3: CASTGGEKLFF. The DNA for the CDR3 is TGTGCCAGCACGGGAGGTGAAAAACTGTTTTTT. The whole variable domain, remainder taken from reference TRBV2 and TRBJ1-4, is EPEVTQTPSHQVTQMGQEVILRCVPISNHLYFYWYRQILGQKVEFLVSFYNNEISEKSEIFDDQFSVERPDGSNFTLKIRSTKLEDSAMYFCASTGGEKLFFGSGTQLSVL.

The rearrangement joins TRBV2 to TRBJ1-4; D not resolved. This CDR3 contains 15 residues. Germline loops: CDR1 SNHLY, CDR2 FYNNEI. Trimming cost V 6 bases and J 7 bases, with 18 bases left between them. CDR3 coding DNA: TGTGCCAGCAGCGGGCCCCTAGCGAAGACTGAAAAACTGTTTTTT. It specifies CASSGPLAKTEKLFF.

The gene calls are TRBV18 and TRBJ1-1; 8 bases are a match to TRBD1. Germline V gene sequence: CDR1 KGHSH, CDR2 LQKENI. J was trimmed by 1 base and V by 1 base; bases with no gene match: 5. This CDR3 has 16 amino acids. DNA of the CDR3: TGTGCCAGCTCACCACTGGGACAGGTGAAGAACACTGAAGCTTTCTTT. Translating it yields CASSPLGQVKNTEAFF.

The chain recombines TRBV3-1 (or the pseudogene TRBV3-2) with TRBJ1-2; no definite D call. Germline CDR1 LGHDT, CDR2 YNNKEL (reference sequence). The ends were cut back, 2 bases at V and 5 bases at J, with 15 bases in the middle. CDR3 length: 15 residues. In DNA, the CDR3 is TGTGCCAGCAGCCAATTCCCTACGGGAAATTATGGCTACACCTTC. It yields the protein CASSQFPTGNYGYTF.

The chain recombines TRBV6-5 with TRBJ1-1; D is uncertain. CDR3 length: 13 residues. The V gene's germline CDR1 is MNHEY and CDR2 SVGAGI. V lost 3 bases and J lost 1, with 6 bases in between. CDR3 coding DNA: TGTGCCAGCAGTTATCTAGCGAACACTGAAGCTTTCTTT. It specifies CASSYLANTEAFF.

The chain joins TRBV2 to TRBJ1-6; 8 positions match TRBD1. The ends lost 3 bases at V and 2 bases at J; junction bases unmatched: 6. Germline V gene data show CDR1 as SNHLY and CDR2 as FYNNEI. The CDR3 is 17 residues long. This CDR3 reads CASSEDRVAPYNSPLHF. Here the CDR3 DNA reads TGTGCCAGCAGTGAGGACAGGGTAGCTCCCTATAATTCACCCCTCCACTTT.

This chain joins TRBV7-2 and TRBJ1-6; tentative D call: TRBD1 (6 bases). CDR1 and CDR2 (germline): SGHTA, FQGNSA. Trimming took off 2 bases at V and 5 bases at J, with 13 bases between the two ends. This CDR3 is 16 amino acids long. CDR3 DNA sequence: TGTGCCAGCAGCTTATCGGGGGGCGCAGATAATTCACCCCTCCACTTT. Translating it yields CASSLSGGADNSPLHF.

This chain's CDR3 is CASSFKAGRTNTGELFF. The DNA for the CDR3 is TGTGCCAGCAGTTTTAAAGCGGGGCGAACGAACACCGGGGAGCTGTTTTTT. The chain joins TRBV27 to TRBJ2-2; 7 bases fit TRBD2. There are 17 residues in the CDR3. V shed 3 bases, J shed 0 bases, and the junction held 7 bases outside the gene matches. The germline CDR1 and CDR2 sequences are MNHEY and SMNVEV (reference sequence).

The chain links TRBV9 to TRBJ2-1; D might be TRBD2 (7 bases). The CDR3 contains 15 residues. Per the germline V gene, CDR1 is SGDLS and CDR2 is YYNGEE. With 3 bases removed from V and 3 bases from J, the gap between germline ends came to 13 bases. The CDR3 DNA reads as TGTGCCAGCAGCGCGCAGGGGACTAACTACAATGAGCAGTTCTTC. Translation: CASSAQGTNYNEQFF. Variable domain in full (rest from reference TRBV9 and TRBJ2-1): DSGVTQTPKHLITATGQRVTLRCSPRSGDLSVYWYQQSLDQGLQFLIQYYNGEERAKGNILERFSAQQFPDLHSELNLSSLELGDSALYFCASSAQGTNYNEQFFGPGTRLTVL.